This T cell receptor (beta chain) appears in the sequencing data of a study of blood T cell repertoires in COVID-19. Study-level background: Acute-phase and convalescent COVID-19 samples originated in the United States, Italy and Spain. Sample material is recorded as cDNA or gDNA derived from T cells, B-cell-depleted T cells, or PBMCs.

Germline V gene data show CDR1 as MNHEY and CDR2 as SVGAGI. The CDR3 has 15 amino acids. V lost 0 bases and J 10 bases, leaving 13 bases between the germline ends. Per the original data handling: Nucleated cell counts were estimated from reference gene primer amplification. Using immunoSEQ multiplex PCR, the repertoire was profiled, and TCRdb retains in-frame clones only, with some absent. That table supplies the V and J calls and clone size; D and trimming were determined from the DNA. This repertoire shows 140,000 to 150,000 clones, about nine tenths found once; its top ten account for roughly 1.5%.

The chain carries TRBV6-5 and TRBJ1-6; D uncertain. Sample: peripheral blood. This receptor was obtained from a human donor in a cohort sampled during active COVID-19. The CDR3 DNA reads TGTGCCAGCAGTTACTCATCTGGGCTCGGCTCACCCCTCCACTTT. Protein: CASSYSSGLGSPLHF.